What follows are 26 T cell receptor beta chains derived from one specimen sequenced in a study of T cell changes during pregnancy in multiple sclerosis. Profiling relied on immunoSEQ multiplex PCR, and the TCRdb table lists in-frame clones only, not all of them. Counted here are under 45,000 clones, approximately 90% occurring once; the ten biggest clones make up more than 0.95%. This sample comprised CD4+ T cells from peripheral blood mononuclear cells, obtained in the second trimester of pregnancy. The receptors were sampled from a female donor with multiple sclerosis, enrolled in a pregnancy study.

About this clone itself: Different DNA sequences within this sample yield the same CDR3. The chain is built from TRBV5-1 and TRBJ2-7, with 8 bases matching TRBD1. Looked up from germline, CDR1 is SGHRS and CDR2 is YFSETQ. After removal of 3 bases from V and 2 bases from J, the junction contained 4 bases not matched to a gene. The CDR3 is 14 residues long. In DNA form, the CDR3 reads TGCGCCAGCAGCTCCGGGACAGGCGCCTACGAGCAGTACTTC. This sequence encodes CASSSGTGAYEQYF.

The rearrangement links TRBV9 to TRBJ2-1; 7 nucleotides align to TRBD2. The CDR3 length is 12 residues. Losses at the gene ends were 4 bases for V and 7 bases for J; bases not matched to a gene: 2. CDR1 SGDLS and CDR2 YYNGEE come from the germline V gene. CDR3 nucleotide sequence: TGTGCCAGCAGCCTGCGGGAGAATGAGCAGTTCTTC. Translating it yields CASSLRENEQFF.

The chain carries TRBV19 and TRBJ2-3; 7 bases are a match to TRBD1. V was pared by 6 bases and J by 1 base, with 4 bases of the junction left unmatched. CDR3 length: 14 amino acids. Germline CDR1 reads LNHDA; CDR2 reads SQIVND (reference sequence). The CDR3 DNA follows: TGTGCCAGTAGAGTTGGACAGGGCACAGATACGCAGTATTTT. It codes for CASRVGQGTDTQYF.

The chain combines TRBV20-1 with TRBJ2-7; TRBD2 is a possible D gene (5 bases). Germline-derived CDR1 and CDR2 are DFQATT and SNEGSKA (reference sequence). Trimming stripped 3 bases from V and 3 bases from J, with 6 bases between. The CDR3 extends over 11 amino acids. The DNA of the CDR3 is TGCAGTGCTAGTCGGGGCTACGAGCAGTACTTC. Translation gives CSASRGYEQYF.

The genes are TRBV19 and TRBJ2-5, with 8 bases matching TRBD2. In germline, CDR1 is LNHDA, CDR2 SQIVND (reference sequence). The V segment lost 3 bases and the J segment 5 bases; nucleotides outside the gene matches: 8. The CDR3 length is 15 residues. CDR3 coding DNA: TGTGCCAGTAGTATGATAAGCGGGGGTGTGGAGACCCAGTACTTC. Protein: CASSMISGGVETQYF.

This chain uses TRBV21-1 with TRBJ2-7; TRBD1 was called by the table and not checked on the DNA. TRBV21-1 is a pseudogene segment. CDR3 length: 20 residues. CDR3 nucleotide sequence: TGTGCCAGCAGCCGTAATTCAAGGGGGCGAATTTTCTCATCTTCCTACGAGCAGTACTTC. Translated, it gives CASSRNSRGRIFSSSYEQYF.

This clone was seen a few times. A junction boundary mismatches the germline segment, possibly from a read error. This rearrangement joins TRBV7-9 to TRBJ2-7, with TRBD1 matching over 7 bases. Germline CDR1 is SEHNR and CDR2 is FQNEAQ (reference sequence). There are 12 residues in the CDR3. This CDR3 reads CASSLPDRACNF. The CDR3 DNA sequence: TGTGCCAGCAGCTTACCCGACAGGGCCTGTAACTTC.

The table lists this clone with a few counts. The rearrangement uses TRBV6-6 and TRBJ2-6; 10 bases are a match to TRBD2. The CDR3 is 15 residues long. CDR1 and CDR2 (germline): MNHNY, SVGAGI (reference sequence). J gave up 7 bases and V 6 bases, and 6 bases lay outside the gene matches. The CDR3 nucleotides are TGTGCCAGCAGGTCCTCTAGCGGGAGAGCCAACGTCCTGACTTTC. Its translation: CASRSSSGRANVLTF.

This clone was detected once. The chain recombines TRBV9 with TRBJ2-3; tentatively, D is TRBD2 (6 bases). Germline values: CDR1 SGDLS, CDR2 YYNGEE. This CDR3 comprises 13 residues. V lost 5 bases to trimming and J lost 1 base, with 8 bases between them. CDR3 amino acids: CASSASGTDTQYF. The CDR3 bases are TGTGCCAGCAGTGCTAGCGGCACAGATACGCAGTATTTT.

The rearrangement uses TRBV5-4 and TRBJ2-2; the D is unclear. V dropped 1 base and J dropped 3 bases, with 10 bases sitting between them. This CDR3 spans 15 amino acids. CDR1 and CDR2 from the germline V gene are SGHNT and YYREEE (reference sequence). As DNA, the CDR3 is TGTGCCAGCAGCTTGCCCGACACGGACACCGGGGAGCTGTTTTTT. Residues: CASSLPDTDTGELFF.

CDR3 DNA sequence: TGTGCCAGCATTTATGGGCAGGGGTGGGGGACAGATACGCAGTATTTT. It yields the protein CASIYGQGWGTDTQYF. This chain connects TRBV6-5 to TRBJ2-3; D might be TRBD1 (6 bases). Trimming pared 7 bases from V and 3 bases from J, leaving 20 bases between. The CDR3 consists of 16 residues. CDR1 and CDR2 from the germline V gene are MNHEY and SVGAGI.

The chain links TRBV10-1 to TRBJ2-1; the match to TRBD1 covers 9 bases. The CDR3 is 15 residues long. Losses at the gene ends were 7 bases for V and 7 bases for J; bases not matched to a gene: 11. Germline CDR1 reads WNHNN; CDR2 reads SYGVQD (reference sequence). The CDR3 bases are TGCGCCAGCACCGAAGGGGGACAGGGAATAAATGAGCAGTTCTTC. This encodes CASTEGGQGINEQFF.

As to this clone: One end of the junction does not line up with germline, which may come from a read error. The chain employs TRBV5-4 and TRBJ2-7; 9 bases match TRBD1. Germline CDR1 is SGHNT and CDR2 is YYREEE (reference sequence). CDR3 length: 13 residues. The CDR3 nucleotides read TGTGCCAGCAGCATCGGGACAGGGAGTCCAGGGAGCTTC. It specifies CASSIGTGSPGSF.

The gene calls are TRBV30 and TRBJ2-5; the D is unclear. Germline CDR1 and CDR2: GTSNPN and SVGIG (reference sequence). This CDR3 comprises 14 residues. The V end lost 2 bases, the J end lost 7 bases, and 17 bases lay between the germline ends. This chain's CDR3 is CAWSPRSFKGTQYF. The DNA of the CDR3 is TGTGCCTGGAGTCCCCGGAGCTTCAAAGGGACCCAGTACTTC.

The chain links TRBV5-1 to TRBJ2-7; weak D call: TRBD2 (5 bases). CDR1 is SGHRS and CDR2 is YFSETQ in the germline V gene. The CDR3 covers 14 residues. V was trimmed by 1 base and J by 3 bases, leaving 11 bases between them. As DNA, the CDR3 is TGCGCCAGCAGCTTGAATACGGGAATCTACGAGCAGTACTTC. Its protein product is CASSLNTGIYEQYF.

The chain uses TRBV6-1 and TRBJ1-4; TRBD1 matches 9 bases. The V gene's germline CDR1 is MNHNS and CDR2 SASEGT. J was trimmed by 8 bases and V by 3 bases; bases with no gene match: 4. This CDR3 spans 14 amino acids. The CDR3 sequence: CASSDGTGREKLFF. In nucleotides, the CDR3 is TGTGCCAGCAGTGATGGGACAGGGAGGGAAAAACTGTTTTTT.

The chain uses TRBV11-2 and TRBJ2-2; 9 bases align to TRBD1. There are 15 residues in the CDR3. Trimming cost V 1 base and J 3 bases; bases outside gene matches: 0. Per germline, CDR1 SGHAT and CDR2 FQNNGV. The CDR3 DNA sequence: TGTGCCAGCAGCTTAGGGGACAGGGACACCGGGGAGCTGTTTTTT. Translated, it gives CASSLGDRDTGELFF. Full variable domain (outside the CDR3, taken from reference TRBV11-2 and TRBJ2-2): EAGVAQSPRYKIIEKRQSVAFWCNPISGHATLYWYQQILGQGPKLLIQFQNNGVVDDSQLPKDRFSAERLKGVDSTLKIQPAKLEDSAVYLCASSLGDRDTGELFFGEGSRLTVL.

In its sample, this clone was seen once. V and J are TRBV5-1 and TRBJ2-7, with D possibly being TRBD2 (6 bases). The length of the CDR3 is 15 residues. Germline V gene data show CDR1 as SGHRS and CDR2 as YFSETQ. V dropped 3 bases and J dropped 3 bases, with 16 bases sitting between them. In nucleotides, the CDR3 is TGCGCCAGCAGCTCCTCCCCGGGGGTGGGCTACGAGCAGTACTTC. It translates to CASSSSPGVGYEQYF.

The chain is built from TRBV7-2 and TRBJ2-7; 7 nucleotides line up with TRBD2. Germline CDR1 SGHTA, CDR2 FQGNSA. After removal of 5 bases from V and 2 bases from J, the junction contained 6 bases not matched to a gene. This CDR3 is 14 amino acids long. CDR3 DNA sequence: TGTGCCAGCAGCCGGGGCGGGGGACCCTACGAGCAGTACTTC. It yields the protein CASSRGGGPYEQYF.

This chain connects TRBV4-3 to TRBJ2-6, with D perhaps TRBD2 (5 bases). Trimming took 0 bases from V and 2 from J, leaving 8 bases between them. This CDR3 has 16 amino acids. CDR1 and CDR2 from the germline V gene are LGHNA and YSLEER. CDR3 in DNA: TGCGCCAGCAGCCAAGATAGAGGGACTGGGGCCAACGTCCTGACTTTC. This sequence encodes CASSQDRGTGANVLTF.

The sample holds one count of this clone. Here the CDR3 DNA reads TGTGCCAGCACCCGACCGGGGGACAGGGACGGCAGGGCGGTCATTGGCACTGAAGCTTTCTTT. Translated, it gives CASTRPGDRDGRAVIGTEAFF. J is TRBJ1-1 and V is TRBV21-1; the D call in the table, TRBD1, was not verified against the DNA. TRBV21-1 is a listed pseudogene. The CDR3 has 21 amino acids.

This clone was detected once. The chain carries TRBV28 and TRBJ1-1; perhaps TRBD1 as D (6 bases). The length of the CDR3 is 14 residues. CDR1 is MDHEN and CDR2 is SYDVKM in the germline V gene. Trimming cost V 8 bases and J 6 bases, with 19 bases left between them. CDR3 nucleotides: TGTGCCAGCGCCATGACAGGCCGATCAGCTGAAGCTTTCTTT. Encoded protein: CASAMTGRSAEAFF.

The chain links TRBV19 to TRBJ1-5; D is uncertain. V shed 5 bases and J shed 7 bases, with 9 bases lying between them. Germline CDR1 is LNHDA and CDR2 is SQIVND (reference sequence). This CDR3 is built from 12 residues. The CDR3 region is CASSSPRQPQHF. The CDR3 nucleotides are TGTGCCAGTAGTTCCCCGCGGCAGCCCCAGCATTTT.

This rearrangement joins TRBV19 to TRBJ2-2, with 7 positions matching TRBD1. Germline loops: CDR1 LNHDA, CDR2 SQIVND (reference sequence). This CDR3 region has 14 residues. V gave up 7 bases and J gave up 6 bases; unmatched junction bases: 8. The DNA of the CDR3 is TGTGCCAGTACAACAGGGGATATTCCCGGGGAGCTGTTTTTT. This translates into CASTTGDIPGELFF.

The rearrangement joins TRBV5-6 to TRBJ2-2; TRBD1 matches at 10 bases. V lost 3 bases, J lost 4 bases, and 6 bases stayed unmatched. Germline-derived CDR1 and CDR2 are SGHDT and YYEEEE. The CDR3 is 16 residues long. The CDR3 region has the DNA TGTGCCAGCAGCTCAACTGGACAGGGGGGCACCGGGGAGCTGTTTTTT. Its protein is CASSSTGQGGTGELFF.

The rearrangement links TRBV5-6 to TRBJ1-5; D remains unclear. Germline V gives CDR1 SGHDT, CDR2 YYEEEE. The CDR3 totals 13 residues. Trimming cost V 2 bases and J 5 bases, with 8 bases left between them. CDR3 DNA sequence: TGTGCCAGCAGCTTTTCTTTTGATCAGCCCCAGCATTTT. Residues: CASSFSFDQPQHF.